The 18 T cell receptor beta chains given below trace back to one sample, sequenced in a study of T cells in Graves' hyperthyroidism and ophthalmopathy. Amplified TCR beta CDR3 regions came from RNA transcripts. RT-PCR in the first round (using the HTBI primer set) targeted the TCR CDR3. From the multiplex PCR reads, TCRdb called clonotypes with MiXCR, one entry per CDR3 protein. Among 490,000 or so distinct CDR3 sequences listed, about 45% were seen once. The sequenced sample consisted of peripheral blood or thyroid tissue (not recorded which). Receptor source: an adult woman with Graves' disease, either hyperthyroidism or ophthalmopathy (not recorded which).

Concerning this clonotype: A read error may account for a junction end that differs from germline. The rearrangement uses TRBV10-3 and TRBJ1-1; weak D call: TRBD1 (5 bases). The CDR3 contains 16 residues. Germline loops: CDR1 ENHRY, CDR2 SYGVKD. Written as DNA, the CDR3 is TGTGCCACCAGTGCGCGCGAGGGCAGCAAGGGGACTGAAGCTTTCTTT. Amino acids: CATSAREGSKGTEAFF.

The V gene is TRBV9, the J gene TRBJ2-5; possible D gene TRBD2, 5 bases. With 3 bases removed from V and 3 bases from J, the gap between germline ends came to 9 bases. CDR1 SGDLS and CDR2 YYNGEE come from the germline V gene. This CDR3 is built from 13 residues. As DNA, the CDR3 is TGTGCCAGCAGCGGGTCCGGGGAAGAGACCCAGTACTTC. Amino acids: CASSGSGEETQYF.

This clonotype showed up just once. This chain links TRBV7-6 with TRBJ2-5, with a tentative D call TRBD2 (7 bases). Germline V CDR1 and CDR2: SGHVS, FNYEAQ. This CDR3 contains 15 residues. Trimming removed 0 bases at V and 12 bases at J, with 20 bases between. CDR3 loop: CASSLAWEGVSLKYF. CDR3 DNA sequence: TGTGCCAGCAGCTTAGCGTGGGAGGGGGTTAGTTTAAAGTACTTC.

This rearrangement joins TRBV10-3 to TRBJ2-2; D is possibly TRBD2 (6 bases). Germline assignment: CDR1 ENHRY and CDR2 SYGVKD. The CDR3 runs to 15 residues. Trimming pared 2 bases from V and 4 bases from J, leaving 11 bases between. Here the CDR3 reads CAISEDIGSTGELFF. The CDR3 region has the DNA TGTGCCATCAGTGAGGATATCGGGAGCACCGGGGAGCTGTTTTTT.

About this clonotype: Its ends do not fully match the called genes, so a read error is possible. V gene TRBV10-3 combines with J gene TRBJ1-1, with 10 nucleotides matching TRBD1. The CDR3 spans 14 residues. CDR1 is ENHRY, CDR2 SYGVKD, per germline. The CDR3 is CTIRKGQGITEAFF. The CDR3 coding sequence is TGTACCATCCGCAAGGGACAGGGGATCACTGAAGCTTTCTTT.

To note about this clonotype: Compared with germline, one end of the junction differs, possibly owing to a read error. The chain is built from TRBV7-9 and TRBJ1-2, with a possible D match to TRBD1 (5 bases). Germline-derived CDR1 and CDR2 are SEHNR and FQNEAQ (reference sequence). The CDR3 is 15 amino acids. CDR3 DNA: TGTGCCGGCAGCCAAGACTCAGGGCCTAACTATGGCTACACCTTC. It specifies CAGSQDSGPNYGYTF. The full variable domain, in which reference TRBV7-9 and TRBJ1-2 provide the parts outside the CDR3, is DTGVSQNPRHKITKRGQNVTFRCDPISEHNRLYWYRQTLGQGPEFLTYFQNEAQLEKSRLLSDRFSAERPKGSFSTLEIQRTEQGDSAMYLCAGSQDSGPNYGYTFGSGTRLTVV.

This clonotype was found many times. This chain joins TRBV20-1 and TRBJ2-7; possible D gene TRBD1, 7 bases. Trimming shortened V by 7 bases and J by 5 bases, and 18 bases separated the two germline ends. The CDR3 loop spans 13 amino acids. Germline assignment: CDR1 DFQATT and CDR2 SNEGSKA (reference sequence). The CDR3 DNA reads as TGCAGTGGGAGGGACAGCGAGGTCGACGAGCAGTACTTC. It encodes CSGRDSEVDEQYF.

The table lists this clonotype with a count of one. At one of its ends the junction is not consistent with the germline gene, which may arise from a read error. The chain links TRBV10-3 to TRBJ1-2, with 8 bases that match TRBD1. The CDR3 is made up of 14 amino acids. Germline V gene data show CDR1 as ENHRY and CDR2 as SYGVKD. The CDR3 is CASSSSGGRDGYTF. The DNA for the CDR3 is TGTGCCAGCAGTAGCTCAGGGGGCCGCGATGGCTACACCTTC.

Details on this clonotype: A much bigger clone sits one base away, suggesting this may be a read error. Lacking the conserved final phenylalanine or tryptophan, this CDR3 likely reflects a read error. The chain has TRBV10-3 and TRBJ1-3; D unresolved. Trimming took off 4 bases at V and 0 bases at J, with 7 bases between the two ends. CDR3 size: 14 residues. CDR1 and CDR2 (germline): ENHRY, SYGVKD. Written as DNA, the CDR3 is TGTGCCATCAGTGGTGATGTCTCTGGAAACACCATATATTCT. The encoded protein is CAISGDVSGNTIYS.

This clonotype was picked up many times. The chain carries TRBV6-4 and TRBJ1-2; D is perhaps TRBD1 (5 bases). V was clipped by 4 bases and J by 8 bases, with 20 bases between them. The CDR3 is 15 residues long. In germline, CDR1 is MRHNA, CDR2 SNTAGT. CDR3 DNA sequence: TGTGCCAGCAGTGGTTTCCCGGCCAGGGTTGGCGGCTACACCTTC. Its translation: CASSGFPARVGGYTF.

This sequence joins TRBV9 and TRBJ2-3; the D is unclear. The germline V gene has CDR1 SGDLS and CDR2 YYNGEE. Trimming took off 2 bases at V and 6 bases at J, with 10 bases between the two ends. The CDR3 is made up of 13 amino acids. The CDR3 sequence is CASSVRPADTQYF. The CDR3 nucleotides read TGTGCCAGCAGCGTGAGACCTGCTGATACGCAGTATTTT. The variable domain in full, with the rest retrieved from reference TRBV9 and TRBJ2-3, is DSGVTQTPKHLITATGQRVTLRCSPRSGDLSVYWYQQSLDQGLQFLIQYYNGEERAKGNILERFSAQQFPDLHSELNLSSLELGDSALYFCASSVRPADTQYFGPGTRLTVL.

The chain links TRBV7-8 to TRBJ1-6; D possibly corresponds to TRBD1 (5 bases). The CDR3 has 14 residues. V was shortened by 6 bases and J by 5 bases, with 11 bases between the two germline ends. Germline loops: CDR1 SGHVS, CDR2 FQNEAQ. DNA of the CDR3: TGTGCCAGCAGAGGGACGGCTAATAATTCACCCCTCCACTTT. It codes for CASRGTANNSPLHF.

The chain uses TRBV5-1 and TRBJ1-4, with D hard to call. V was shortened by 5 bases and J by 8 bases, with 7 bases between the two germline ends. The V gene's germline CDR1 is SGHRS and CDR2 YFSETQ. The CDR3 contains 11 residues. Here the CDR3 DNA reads TGCGCCAGCAGGGCAGACGAAAAACTGTTTTTT. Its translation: CASRADEKLFF.

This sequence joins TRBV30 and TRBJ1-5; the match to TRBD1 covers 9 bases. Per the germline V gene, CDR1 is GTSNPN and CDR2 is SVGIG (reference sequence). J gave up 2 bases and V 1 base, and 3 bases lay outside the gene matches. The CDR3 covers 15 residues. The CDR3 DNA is TGTGCCTGGAGTGAACAGGGGGCTGGCAATCAGCCCCAGCATTTT. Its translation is CAWSEQGAGNQPQHF.

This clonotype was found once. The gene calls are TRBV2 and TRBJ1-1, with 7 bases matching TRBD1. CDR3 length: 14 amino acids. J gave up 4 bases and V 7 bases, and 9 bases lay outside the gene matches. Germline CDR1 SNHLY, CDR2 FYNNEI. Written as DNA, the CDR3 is TGTGCCAGCACCACCAACAGGGGTGGCACTGAAGCTTTCTTT. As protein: CASTTNRGGTEAFF.

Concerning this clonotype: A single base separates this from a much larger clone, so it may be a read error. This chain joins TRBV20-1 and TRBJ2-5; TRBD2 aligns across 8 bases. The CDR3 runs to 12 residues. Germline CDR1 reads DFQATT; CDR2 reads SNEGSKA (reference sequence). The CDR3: CSATSDQGTQYF. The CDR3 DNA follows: TGCAGTGCGACTAGCGACCAAGGGACCCAGTACTTC.

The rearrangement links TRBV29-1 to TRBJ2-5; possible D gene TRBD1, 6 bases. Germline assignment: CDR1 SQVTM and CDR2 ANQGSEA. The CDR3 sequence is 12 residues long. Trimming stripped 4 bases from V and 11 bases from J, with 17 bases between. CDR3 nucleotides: TGCAGCGTTGTGCGGAACACCGGGACACAGTACTTC. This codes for CSVVRNTGTQYF. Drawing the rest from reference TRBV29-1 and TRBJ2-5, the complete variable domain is SAVISQKPSRDICQRGTSLTIQCQVDSQVTMMFWYRQQPGQSLTLIATANQGSEATYESGFVIDKFPISRPNLTFSTLTVSNMSPEDSSIYLCSVVRNTGTQYFGPGTRLLVL.

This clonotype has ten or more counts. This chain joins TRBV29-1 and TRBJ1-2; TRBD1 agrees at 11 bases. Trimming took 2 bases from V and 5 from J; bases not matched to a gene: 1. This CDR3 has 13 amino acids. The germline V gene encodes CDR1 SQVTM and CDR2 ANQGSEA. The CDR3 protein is CSVERDRGYGYTF. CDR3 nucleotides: TGCAGCGTTGAACGGGACAGGGGGTATGGCTACACCTTC.